The rows below give T cell receptor beta chains drawn from one sample of a study of CD8 T cells in Susac syndrome. Each CDR3 protein is one row after TCRdb ran MiXCR on the immunoSEQ multiplex PCR reads. The sample lists approximately 160,000 distinct CDR3 sequences, around 95% occurring once. The sequencing sample was made of CD4+ T cells from PBMCs. These receptors all stem from a human donor in good health. CDR3s include the opening cysteine and the closing phenylalanine or tryptophan. D genes are given only for firm matches.

>TRBJ2-5|.|TRBV15
TGTGCCACCAGACTGGGGACATCCTGGGAGACCCAGTACTTC
CATRLGTSWETQYF
>TRBJ1-6|.|TRBV7-2
TGTGCCAGCAGCTTAGGGGGGACCTATAATTCACCCCTCCACTTT
CASSLGGTYNSPLHF
>TRBJ2-5|.|TRBV19
TGTGCCAGTAGTATCGCGGGGGAGACCCAGTACTTC
CASSIAGETQYF
>TRBJ1-1|.|TRBV12-3/TRBV12-4
TGTGCCAGCAGTCCCTACGGTTTCTCGCGGGGTGAAGCTTTCTTT
CASSPYGFSRGEAFF
>TRBJ1-5|.|TRBV18
TGTGCCAGCTCACAGGGGCCTGATCAGCCCCAGCATTTT
CASSQGPDQPQHF
>TRBJ2-5|.|TRBV20-1
TGCAGTGCTAACGGGGACCAAGAGACCCAGTACTTC
CSANGDQETQYF
>TRBJ2-5|TRBD2|TRBV20-1
TGCAGTGCTAGCGGCGGGGGGGCCGGTTGGGAGACCCAGTACTTC
CSASGGGAGWETQYF
>TRBJ1-1|TRBD1|TRBV25-1
TGTGCCAGCTCGAGGGACAGGGGCGCTGAAGCTTTCTTT
CASSRDRGAEAFF
>TRBJ2-6|.|TRBV19
TGTGCCAGTATTTCCTCTGGGGCCAACGTCCTGACTTTC
CASISSGANVLTF
>TRBJ2-6|.|TRBV18
TGTGCCAGCTCACCGGCAGGGCCTGGGGCCAACGTCCTGACTTTC
CASSPAGPGANVLTF
>TRBJ1-5|TRBD1|TRBV20-1
TGCAGTGCTCCCCGTTTAGGGACAGGGATGTGGGGTAGCAATCAGCCCCAGCATTTT
CSAPRLGTGMWGSNQPQHF
>TRBJ2-3|.|TRBV9
TGTGCCAGCAGCGTACAGGGTGGGGCAGATACGCAGTATTTT
CASSVQGGADTQYF
>TRBJ2-3|.|TRBV12-3/TRBV12-4
TGTGCCAGCAGTTTACGCTCGGCGGGGGATACGCAGTATTTT
CASSLRSAGDTQYF